Presented here are 20 T cell receptor beta chains from one specimen sequenced in a study of cytomegalovirus exposure and HLA in healthy donors. PCR used 60 Vbeta primers and 13 Jbeta primers. Libraries were prepared by immunoSEQ multiplex PCR; TCRdb keeps only in-frame clonotypes and omits some of them. The data contain 120,000 to 150,000 clones, approximately 80% of them singletons. The sequencing input was PBMCs. The receptor set was obtained from a woman aged 45-65 years in good health and CMV-seropositive.

This chain uses TRBV4-2 with TRBJ2-5, with 9 bases lining up with TRBD2. The end of the DNA is better explained by TRBJ2-7, so the J call may be wrong. Germline values: CDR1 LGHNA, CDR2 YNFKEQ. The CDR3 is 17 amino acids. The CDR3 here is CASSQDKERGVSYEQYF. CDR3 sequence (DNA): TGTGCCAGCAGCCAAGATAAAGAGCGGGGGGTCTCCTACGAGCAGTACTTC.

The chain carries TRBV19 and TRBJ1-5; TRBD1 matches at 9 bases. The V and J ends lost 10 bases and 7 bases, in that order; junction bases with no gene match: 8. This CDR3 comprises 13 residues. From germline, CDR1 is LNHDA and CDR2 SQIVND (reference sequence). CDR3 nucleotides: TGTGCCATCTCGGGGACAGGGAACCAGCCCCAGCATTTT. This sequence encodes CAISGTGNQPQHF.

This clone was found a few times. V gene TRBV9 combines with J gene TRBJ2-1; TRBD2 matches 8 bases. The CDR3 covers 14 residues. Germline V gene data show CDR1 as SGDLS and CDR2 as YYNGEE. J gave up 7 bases and V 0 bases, and 3 bases lay outside the gene matches. The CDR3 nucleotides read TGTGCCAGCAGCGTAGACGGGGGGGATAATGAGCAGTTCTTC. Its protein product is CASSVDGGDNEQFF.

The J gene is TRBJ1-5, the V gene TRBV2; TRBD1 matches at 9 bases. There are 18 residues in the CDR3. Germline values: CDR1 SNHLY, CDR2 FYNNEI. Unmatched junction bases numbered 11, after V lost 3 bases and J lost 2 bases. Here the CDR3 reads CASSEGTGSGRGNQPQHF. The CDR3 region has the DNA TGTGCCAGCAGTGAGGGGACAGGGTCAGGGCGCGGCAATCAGCCCCAGCATTTT.

This sequence joins TRBV7-9 and TRBJ1-4; D is perhaps TRBD1 (5 bases). The CDR3 runs 13 residues. The V and J ends lost 5 bases and 7 bases respectively, with 11 bases between them. Germline V gene data show CDR1 as SEHNR and CDR2 as FQNEAQ (reference sequence). DNA of the CDR3: TGTGCCAGCAGCGAAGGGGTGGGTGAAAAACTGTTTTTT. Translated: CASSEGVGEKLFF.

V and J are TRBV18 and TRBJ1-1; D call uncertain. Trimming took off 5 bases at V and 2 bases at J, with 12 bases between the two ends. Germline V gene data show CDR1 as KGHSH and CDR2 as LQKENI. The CDR3 is 14 amino acids. The chain's CDR3 is CASSGGPGNTEAFF. In DNA, the CDR3 is TGTGCCAGCTCAGGTGGACCGGGAAACACTGAAGCTTTCTTT. The whole variable domain, filled in from reference TRBV18 and TRBJ1-1, reads NAGVMQNPRHLVRRRGQEARLRCSPMKGHSHVYWYRQLPEEGLKFMVYLQKENIIDESGMPKERFSAEFPKEGPSILRIQQVVRGDSAAYFCASSGGPGNTEAFFGQGTRLTVV.

This clone was observed a single time. The rearrangement uses TRBV9 and TRBJ2-5; 8 nucleotides align to TRBD2. This CDR3 is built from 15 residues. Trimming at V came to 2 bases and at J to 0 bases, leaving 3 bases not matched to a gene. Germline V lookup: CDR1 SGDLS, CDR2 YYNGEE. CDR3 DNA sequence: TGTGCCAGCAGCGTTTCAGCGGGGGACCAAGAGACCCAGTACTTC. Amino acids: CASSVSAGDQETQYF. Full variable domain (outside the CDR3, taken from reference TRBV9 and TRBJ2-5): DSGVTQTPKHLITATGQRVTLRCSPRSGDLSVYWYQQSLDQGLQFLIQYYNGEERAKGNILERFSAQQFPDLHSELNLSSLELGDSALYFCASSVSAGDQETQYFGPGTRLLVL.

This rearrangement joins TRBV19 to TRBJ2-3; D may be TRBD1 (6 bases). CDR3 length: 14 residues. V was pared by 5 bases and J by 0 bases, with 9 bases between. Per the germline V gene, CDR1 is LNHDA and CDR2 is SQIVND (reference sequence). The CDR3 DNA is TGTGCCAGTAGTTGGGGGCCTAGCACAGATACGCAGTATTTT. Its protein is CASSWGPSTDTQYF.

The chain carries TRBV6-5 and TRBJ1-2; TRBD1 agrees at 8 bases. J gave up 5 bases and V 7 bases, and 3 bases lay outside the gene matches. The CDR3 consists of 12 residues. Per the germline V gene, CDR1 is MNHEY and CDR2 is SVGAGI. The CDR3 spells CASKNRGYGYTF. The DNA of the CDR3 is TGTGCCAGCAAGAACAGGGGGTATGGCTACACCTTC.

This clone appeared a few times. The J gene is TRBJ1-3, the V gene TRBV5-8; no clear D. V was clipped by 4 bases and J by 4 bases, with 18 bases between them. The CDR3 contains 16 residues. Germline V gene lookup returns CDR1 SGHTS and CDR2 YDEGEE. The CDR3 region is CASSTIKGTGGNTIYF. The CDR3 nucleotides read TGTGCCAGCAGCACCATCAAAGGTACGGGAGGAAACACCATATATTTT.

The chain uses TRBV6-6 and TRBJ2-7; 8 nucleotides line up with TRBD1. The V gene end was trimmed by 2 bases and the J gene end by 0 bases; junction bases not matched to a gene: 6. Germline V CDR1 and CDR2: MNHNY, SVGAGI (reference sequence). CDR3 length equals 16 residues. The CDR3 region has the DNA TGTGCCAGCAGTTACCCGGACAGGGTATACTCCTACGAGCAGTACTTC. Translated, it gives CASSYPDRVYSYEQYF.

The chain recombines TRBV7-8 with TRBJ2-5, with TRBD2 identical over 13 bases. The better agreement between TRBJ2-7 and the DNA end casts doubt on the J call. Germline assignment: CDR1 SGHVS and CDR2 FQNEAQ. The length of the CDR3 is 15 residues. CDR3 protein: CASSWTSGGTYEQYF. The CDR3 nucleotides are TGTGCCAGCAGCTGGACTAGCGGGGGAACCTACGAGCAGTACTTC.

This clone occurred once. The rearrangement joins TRBV4-3 to TRBJ2-7, with TRBD1 identical over 7 bases. CDR3 length equals 14 residues. Losses at the gene ends were 3 bases for V and 1 base for J; bases not matched to a gene: 3. Germline V gene sequence: CDR1 LGHNA, CDR2 YSLEER. This chain's CDR3 is CASSHNRGSYEQYF. The CDR3 DNA follows: TGCGCCAGCAGCCACAACAGGGGTTCCTACGAGCAGTACTTC.

The rearrangement uses TRBV7-2 and TRBJ1-4; D ambiguous. V was clipped by 8 bases and J by 7 bases, with 20 bases between them. The CDR3 covers 15 residues. From germline, CDR1 is SGHTA and CDR2 FQGNSA. Here the CDR3 reads CASSRRGPPGEKLFF. The CDR3 nucleotides are TGTGCCAGCTCTCGAAGAGGGCCTCCCGGTGAAAAACTGTTTTTT.

The chain recombines TRBV5-1 with TRBJ2-5; D unresolved. From germline, CDR1 is SGHRS and CDR2 YFSETQ. This CDR3 is built from 12 residues. Trimming left V 1 base short and J 4 bases short, with 5 bases between. DNA for the CDR3: TGCGCCAGCAGCTTGACCGGAGAGACCCAGTACTTC. This gives the protein CASSLTGETQYF.

The sample holds a few counts of this clone. In DNA, the CDR3 is TGTGCCAGCAGCGACGAGGCGTCGCCACCCCTCCACTTT. Translated: CASSDEASPPLHF. The chain combines TRBV2 with TRBJ1-6; no clear D gene. Trimming removed 6 bases at V and 11 bases at J, with 14 bases between. The germline CDR1 and CDR2 sequences are SNHLY and FYNNEI. The CDR3 has 13 residues.

This clone showed up just a few times. The CDR3 sequence: CASSFDRAYGYTF. The CDR3 DNA reads as TGTGCCAGCAGCTTTGACAGGGCCTATGGCTACACCTTC. The chain combines TRBV5-6 with TRBJ1-2; 7 bases agree with TRBD1. Germline V gene data show CDR1 as SGHDT and CDR2 as YYEEEE. The CDR3 loop spans 13 amino acids. V shed 2 bases, J shed 4 bases, and the junction held 2 bases outside the gene matches.

This sequence joins TRBV5-1 and TRBJ2-1; 9 positions agree with TRBD2. Looked up from germline, CDR1 is SGHRS and CDR2 is YFSETQ. J was trimmed by 4 bases and V by 3 bases; bases with no gene match: 11. This CDR3 has 17 residues. The CDR3 region has the DNA TGCGCCAGCAGCTGGCCTCCTAGCGGGGCAAATTACAATGAGCAGTTCTTC. This encodes CASSWPPSGANYNEQFF. Variable domain in full (rest from reference TRBV5-1 and TRBJ2-1): KAGVTQTPRYLIKTRGQQVTLSCSPISGHRSVSWYQQTPGQGLQFLFEYFSETQRNKGNFPGRFSGRQFSNSRSEMNVSTLELGDSALYLCASSWPPSGANYNEQFFGPGTRLTVL.

This clone turned up a few times. The chain links TRBV30 to TRBJ2-1, with TRBD2 identical over 7 bases. This CDR3 region has 13 residues. V lost 1 base, J lost 9 bases, and 6 bases stayed unmatched. Germline CDR1 and CDR2: GTSNPN and SVGIG (reference sequence). DNA for the CDR3: TGTGCCTGGAGTGCCGGACTAGAGGGTGAGCAGTTCTTC. This encodes CAWSAGLEGEQFF.

In nucleotides, the CDR3 is TGTGCCAGCAGGCTTGGGGGGGGTGGCAATCAGCCCCAGCATTTT. It translates to CASRLGGGGNQPQHF. The gene calls are TRBV28 and TRBJ1-5; perhaps TRBD1 as D (5 bases). In germline, CDR1 is MDHEN, CDR2 SYDVKM. The V end was cut by 6 bases, the J end by 2 bases, with 14 bases between. The CDR3 covers 15 residues.